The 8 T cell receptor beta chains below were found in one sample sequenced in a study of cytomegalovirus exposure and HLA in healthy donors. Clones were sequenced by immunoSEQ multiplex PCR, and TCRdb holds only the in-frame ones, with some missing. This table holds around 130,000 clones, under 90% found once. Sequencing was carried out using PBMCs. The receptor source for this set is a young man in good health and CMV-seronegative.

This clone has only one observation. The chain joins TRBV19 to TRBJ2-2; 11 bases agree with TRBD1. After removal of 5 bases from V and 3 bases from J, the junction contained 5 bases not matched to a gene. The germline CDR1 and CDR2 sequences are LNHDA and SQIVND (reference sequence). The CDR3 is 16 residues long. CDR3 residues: CASSGGQGVDTGELFF. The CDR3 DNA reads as TGTGCCAGTAGTGGGGGACAGGGGGTCGACACCGGGGAGCTGTTTTTT. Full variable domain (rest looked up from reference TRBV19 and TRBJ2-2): DGGITQSPKYLFRKEGQNVTLSCEQNLNHDAMYWYRQDPGQGLRLIYYSQIVNDFQKGDIAEGYSVSREKKESFPLTVTSAQKNPTAFYLCASSGGQGVDTGELFFGEGSRLTVL.

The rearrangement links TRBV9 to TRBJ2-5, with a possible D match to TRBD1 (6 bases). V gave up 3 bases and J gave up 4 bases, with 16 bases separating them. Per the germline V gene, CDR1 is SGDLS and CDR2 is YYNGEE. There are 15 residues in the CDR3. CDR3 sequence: CASSALIQGLETQYF. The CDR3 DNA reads TGTGCCAGCAGCGCGCTAATACAGGGTCTAGAGACCCAGTACTTC.

CDR3: CATRAELGGNSPLHF. CDR3 DNA sequence: TGTGCCACCCGGGCGGAGTTAGGGGGAAATTCACCCCTCCACTTT. J is TRBJ1-6 and V is TRBV10-3; D possibly corresponds to TRBD1 (6 bases). The CDR3 runs 15 residues. V lost 10 bases and J lost 7, with 20 bases in between. From germline, CDR1 is ENHRY and CDR2 SYGVKD.

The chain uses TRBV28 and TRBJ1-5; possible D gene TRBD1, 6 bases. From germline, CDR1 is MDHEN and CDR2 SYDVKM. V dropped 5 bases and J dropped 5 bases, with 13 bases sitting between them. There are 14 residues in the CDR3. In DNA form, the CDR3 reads TGTGCCAGCAGTCTGGGCGGGGGGCATCAGCCCCAGCATTTT. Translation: CASSLGGGHQPQHF.

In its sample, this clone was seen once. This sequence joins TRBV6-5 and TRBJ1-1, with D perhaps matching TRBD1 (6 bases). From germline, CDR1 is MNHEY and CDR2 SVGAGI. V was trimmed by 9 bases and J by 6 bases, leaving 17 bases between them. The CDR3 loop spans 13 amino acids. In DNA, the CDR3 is TGTGCCAGTTACGACCTGGGGGCTGCTGAAGCTTTCTTT. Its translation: CASYDLGAAEAFF.

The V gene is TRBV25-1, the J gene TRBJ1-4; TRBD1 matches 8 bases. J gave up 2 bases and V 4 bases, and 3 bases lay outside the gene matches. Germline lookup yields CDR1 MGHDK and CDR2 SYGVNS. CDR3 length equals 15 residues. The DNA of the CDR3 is TGTGCCAGCAGTGCCCAGGGGGCCACTAATGAAAAACTGTTTTTT. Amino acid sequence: CASSAQGATNEKLFF.

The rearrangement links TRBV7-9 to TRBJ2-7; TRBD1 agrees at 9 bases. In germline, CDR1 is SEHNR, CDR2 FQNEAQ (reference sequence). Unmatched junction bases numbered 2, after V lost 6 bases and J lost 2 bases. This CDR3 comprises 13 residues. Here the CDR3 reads CASSRQGAYEQYF. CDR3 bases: TGTGCCAGCAGTCGACAGGGGGCCTACGAGCAGTACTTC. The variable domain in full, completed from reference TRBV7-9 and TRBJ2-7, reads DTGVSQNPRHKITKRGQNVTFRCDPISEHNRLYWYRQTLGQGPEFLTYFQNEAQLEKSRLLSDRFSAERPKGSFSTLEIQRTEQGDSAMYLCASSRQGAYEQYFGPGTRLTVT.

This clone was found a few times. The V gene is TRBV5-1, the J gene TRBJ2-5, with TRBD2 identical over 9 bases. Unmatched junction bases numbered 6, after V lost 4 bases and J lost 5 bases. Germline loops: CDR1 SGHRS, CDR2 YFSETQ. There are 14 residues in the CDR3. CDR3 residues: CASSPWGLAETQYF. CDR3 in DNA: TGCGCCAGCAGCCCTTGGGGACTAGCCGAGACCCAGTACTTC.